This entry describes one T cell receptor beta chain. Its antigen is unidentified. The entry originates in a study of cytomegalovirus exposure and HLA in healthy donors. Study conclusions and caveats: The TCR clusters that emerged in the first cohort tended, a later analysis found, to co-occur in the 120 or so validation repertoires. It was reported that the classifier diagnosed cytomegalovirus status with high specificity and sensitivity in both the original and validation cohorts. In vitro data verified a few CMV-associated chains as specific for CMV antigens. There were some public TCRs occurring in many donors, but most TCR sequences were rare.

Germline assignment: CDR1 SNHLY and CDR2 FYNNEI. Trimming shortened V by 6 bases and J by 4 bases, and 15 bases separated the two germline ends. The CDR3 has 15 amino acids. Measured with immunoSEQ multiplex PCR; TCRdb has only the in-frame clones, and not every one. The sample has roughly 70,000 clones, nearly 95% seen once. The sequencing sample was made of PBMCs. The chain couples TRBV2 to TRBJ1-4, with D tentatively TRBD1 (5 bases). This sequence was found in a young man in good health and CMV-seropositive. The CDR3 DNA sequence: TGTGCCAGCAGCGACTTCAGGGTCAATAATGAAAAACTGTTTTTT. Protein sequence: CASSDFRVNNEKLFF.